This entry lists 8 T cell receptor beta chains sequenced from one sample in a study of blood T cell repertoires in COVID-19. TCRdb keeps only in-frame clones here, not all; method: immunoSEQ multiplex PCR. Among over 250,000 clones listed, about 89% were seen once. The material sequenced was PBMCs or T cells enriched from blood (not recorded which). The receptors were sampled from a young woman who had recovered from COVID-19.

V and J are TRBV7-2 and TRBJ2-1, with D possibly matching TRBD2 (5 bases). The V end lost 5 bases, the J end lost 3 bases, and 11 bases lay between the germline ends. CDR3 length: 14 amino acids. Per the germline V gene, CDR1 is SGHTA and CDR2 is FQGNSA. The chain's CDR3 is CASSPIGLYNEQFF. The CDR3 DNA reads as TGTGCCAGCAGCCCCATAGGACTCTACAATGAGCAGTTCTTC.

The chain combines TRBV7-2 with TRBJ2-1; TRBD2 agrees at 9 bases. V lost 1 base to trimming and J lost 4 bases; unmatched junction nucleotides: 5. The CDR3 sequence is 16 residues long. Germline CDR1 and CDR2: SGHTA and FQGNSA. The CDR3 DNA reads as TGTGCCAGCAGCTTAGATAGCGGGGGCCAATACAATGAGCAGTTCTTC. Amino acids: CASSLDSGGQYNEQFF.

The CDR3 region is CASSLERGGLQETQYF. CDR3 coding DNA: TGTGCCAGCAGCTTGGAACGGGGGGGGTTACAAGAGACCCAGTACTTC. V and J are TRBV11-1 and TRBJ2-5; the match to TRBD2 covers 8 bases. The CDR3 spans 16 residues. CDR1 SGHAT and CDR2 FQDESV come from the germline V gene (reference sequence). V shed 3 bases, J shed 2 bases, and the junction held 8 bases outside the gene matches. The whole variable domain, remainder taken from reference TRBV11-1 and TRBJ2-5, is EAEVAQSPRYKITEKSQAVAFWCDPISGHATLYWYRQILGQGPELLVQFQDESVVDDSQLPKDRFSAERLKGVDSTLKIQPAELGDSAMYLCASSLERGGLQETQYFGPGTRLLVL.

This clone came up a few times. J is TRBJ1-1 and V is TRBV7-2; 7 positions match TRBD1. The CDR3 runs to 15 residues. Germline V gene sequence: CDR1 SGHTA, CDR2 FQGNSA. With V trimmed by 4 bases and J by 5 bases, 10 bases remained unmatched. CDR3 region: CASSSYDREGTEAFF. Written as DNA, the CDR3 is TGTGCCAGCAGCTCGTACGACAGGGAAGGAACTGAAGCTTTCTTT.

For this clone: The sample has other DNA sequences that encode this CDR3 too. The gene calls are TRBV18 and TRBJ1-2, with a possible D match to TRBD1 (5 bases). Trimming took off 3 bases at V and 4 bases at J, with 12 bases between the two ends. The CDR3 covers 14 residues. Germline CDR1 KGHSH, CDR2 LQKENI. CDR3 loop: CASSPPGGAYGYTF. The CDR3 DNA reads TGTGCCAGCTCACCCCCCGGGGGTGCCTATGGCTACACCTTC.

Concerning this clone: The junction differs from germline at one of its ends, possibly a read error. This chain links TRBV18 with TRBJ2-5; 9 positions agree with TRBD1. Germline lookup yields CDR1 KGHSH and CDR2 LQKENI. This CDR3 has 16 residues. The CDR3 DNA reads as TGTGCCAGCTCCCCACCAGACGACAGGGGGGAAGAGACCCAGTACTTC. This codes for CASSPPDDRGEETQYF.

V gene TRBV6-5 combines with J gene TRBJ1-2; D is undetermined. This CDR3 has 12 amino acids. Trimming pared 8 bases from V and 7 bases from J, leaving 14 bases between. CDR1 and CDR2 (germline): MNHEY, SVGAGI. The CDR3 protein is CASGSRELGYTF. In nucleotides, the CDR3 is TGTGCCAGCGGATCCCGGGAACTTGGCTACACCTTC.

This clone was counted a single time. The J gene is TRBJ2-3, the V gene TRBV5-1; D is uncertain. Germline values: CDR1 SGHRS, CDR2 YFSETQ. The CDR3 covers 11 residues. V shed 1 base and J shed 9 bases, with 6 bases lying between them. The CDR3 loop is CASSLSNTQYF. The CDR3 DNA reads as TGCGCCAGCAGCTTGTCTAACACGCAGTATTTT.